These T cell receptor beta chains were read from a single sample in a study of cytomegalovirus exposure and HLA in healthy donors. TCRdb's table, derived via immunoSEQ multiplex PCR, lists solely in-frame clones and lacks some. This table has 250,000 to 350,000 clones, around two thirds appearing once. The sequencing input was PBMCs. These receptor sequences come from a female donor in good health and CMV-seronegative. CDR3s include the opening cysteine and the closing phenylalanine or tryptophan. A D gene is named only where the DNA matches it firmly. Some rows have no size entry. The others give once, few or many, or a class for an expanded clone.

clone size	D gene	J gene	CDR3 length	V gene	CDR3 DNA	CDR3 protein
NA	NA	TRBJ2-1	16	TRBV9	TGTGCCAGCAGCCCAAGTGGGAGTAGCTCCTACAATGAGCAGTTCTTC	CASSPSGSSSYNEQFF
NA	TRBD2	TRBJ2-5	14	TRBV6-5	TGTGCCAGCAGTCGAGCGGGAGGGCCGGGTGAGCAGTACTTC	CASSRAGGPGEQYF
NA	NA	TRBJ2-5	14	TRBV7-9	TGTGCCAGCAGCCCCAGGCCGCAGGAAGAGACCCAGTACTTC	CASSPRPQEETQYF
NA	NA	TRBJ2-1	13	TRBV7-2	TGTGCCAGCAGCGGGAGCTCCTACAATGAGCAGTTCTTC	CASSGSSYNEQFF
few	TRBD2	TRBJ2-1	17	TRBV27	TGTGCCAGCAGTTCTCTCCCGACTAGCGGACCCTACAATGAGCAGTTCTTC	CASSSLPTSGPYNEQFF
NA	NA	TRBJ2-3	15	TRBV27	TGTGCCAGCAGTTCTACCTCCTCTAGCACAGATACGCAGTATTTT	CASSSTSSSTDTQYF
once	TRBD1	TRBJ2-5	15	TRBV7-7	TGTGCCGGCAGCCCCTCCGGGACAGGAGTAGAGACCCAGTACTTC	CAGSPSGTGVETQYF
NA	NA	TRBJ1-2	14	TRBV29-1	TGCAGCGTTGCGGGGAGAGGGCGAAACTATGGCTACACCTTC	CSVAGRGRNYGYTF
few	TRBD1	TRBJ2-7	14	TRBV10-1	TGCGCCAGCAGCCCCGGGACAGGGGGGGACGAGCAGTACTTC	CASSPGTGGDEQYF
NA	NA	TRBJ1-2	16	TRBV7-9	TGTGCCAGCAGCCCCGGGGGGACATATGCTAACTATGGCTACACCTTC	CASSPGGTYANYGYTF
NA	NA	TRBJ2-5	12	TRBV6-5	TGTGCCAGCAGTAACCCGGGGGAGACCCAGTACTTC	CASSNPGETQYF
few	NA	TRBJ1-5	15	TRBV6-1	TGTGCCAGCAGACAGTCCTTCTATAGCAATCAGCCCCAGCATTTT	CASRQSFYSNQPQHF
NA	NA	TRBJ1-3	13	TRBV5-1	TGCGCCAGCAGCTTGGACAGCCGGCACACCATATATTTT	CASSLDSRHTIYF
NA	NA	TRBJ2-5	19	TRBV9	TGTGCCAGCAGCCCACCTACCCCCCGGGACTCTCACGGACGAGAGACCCAGTACTTC	CASSPPTPRDSHGRETQYF
NA	NA	TRBJ1-2	15	TRBV28	TGTGCCAGTAGTCACGGGGGGGAGGGTAACTATGGCTACACCTTC	CASSHGGEGNYGYTF
once	NA	TRBJ2-7	15	TRBV21-1	TGTGCCAGCAGCAAAGACCCAGGGGGCTTGGACGAGCAGTACTTC	CASSKDPGGLDEQYF
few	TRBD2	TRBJ2-7	14	TRBV5-1	TGCGCCAGCCGAGCCCCTGGGGGGGCCTACGAGCAGTACTTC	CASRAPGGAYEQYF
few	NA	TRBJ2-3	14	TRBV9	TGTGCCAGCAGCCAGAGACTAGGGACAGATACGCAGTATTTT	CASSQRLGTDTQYF
NA	NA	TRBJ2-4	14	TRBV4-1	TGCGCCAGCAGCCTCGGACGGGGCAAAAACATTCAGTACTTC	CASSLGRGKNIQYF
NA	TRBD2	TRBJ2-7	15	TRBV25-1	TGTGCCAGCAGTGAGGTCATAGCGGGACCTTACGAGCAGTACTTC	CASSEVIAGPYEQYF
NA	TRBD1	TRBJ2-3	16	TRBV11-2	TGTGCCAGCAGCCCTACAGGGGGAGGTTTCACAGATACGCAGTATTTT	CASSPTGGGFTDTQYF
NA	TRBD1	TRBJ2-2	15	TRBV6-1	TGTGCCAGCAGTTGGACAGGGACGAACACCGGGGAGCTGTTTTTT	CASSWTGTNTGELFF
once	NA	TRBJ1-2	15	TRBV19	TGTGCCAGTTGCCCGGATGGGGCAGAGAACTATGGCTACACCTTC	CASCPDGAENYGYTF
NA	NA	TRBJ2-2	15	TRBV19	TGTGCCAGTAACCTACAGGGTCCGGGCACCGGGGAGCTGTTTTTT	CASNLQGPGTGELFF
NA	NA	TRBJ1-5	13	TRBV5-1	TGCGCCAGCCTCCCAGGGAGCAATCAGCCCCAGCATTTT	CASLPGSNQPQHF
NA	TRBD1	TRBJ2-7	14	TRBV27	TGTGCCAGCAGTTTCGGGGACAGGTCCTACGAGCAGTACTTC	CASSFGDRSYEQYF
NA	TRBD2	TRBJ2-1	16	TRBV10-1	TGCGCCAGCAGTGAGACCGGGACTAGCGGGAGAAATGAGCAGTTCTTC	CASSETGTSGRNEQFF
NA	TRBD1	TRBJ2-1	15	TRBV7-9	TGTGCCAGCAGCAATCCGGGACAGGGTGACAATGAGCAGTTCTTC	CASSNPGQGDNEQFF
NA	NA	TRBJ1-2	14	TRBV9	TGTGCCAGCAGCGTAGGTTCAGGAAACTATGGCTACACCTTC	CASSVGSGNYGYTF
NA	TRBD1	TRBJ2-1	15	TRBV27	TGTGCCAGCAGTTTGGGACAGGGGTCCTACAATGAGCAGTTCTTC	CASSLGQGSYNEQFF
NA	TRBD1	TRBJ1-1	14	TRBV27	TGTGCCAGCAGTTTATCCCGGACAGGTCGGAAAGCTTTCTTT	CASSLSRTGRKAFF
NA	NA	TRBJ2-1	16	TRBV2	TGTGCCAGCAGTTACCCCGGGACAAGATCCGACAATGAGCAGTTCTTC	CASSYPGTRSDNEQFF
NA	TRBD1	TRBJ2-2	16	TRBV5-4	TGTGCCAGCAGCCAAGGGGGCGACCCCAGGGCCGGGGAGCTGTTTTTT	CASSQGGDPRAGELFF
NA	TRBD1	TRBJ1-3	14	TRBV11-3	TGTGCCAGCAGCCCCGGGACAGGGGAAAGCACCATATATTTT	CASSPGTGESTIYF
NA	TRBD1	TRBJ2-7	13	TRBV29-1	TGCAGCGTTGAAGACGGGACAGTCTACGAGCAGTACTTC	CSVEDGTVYEQYF
NA	NA	TRBJ2-3	15	TRBV5-5	TGTGCCAGCAGCTTGTTACAGGGAGGCACAGATACGCAGTATTTT	CASSLLQGGTDTQYF
once	NA	TRBJ1-5	14	TRBV30	TGTGCCTGGAGTGTAAGGCGGGGCAATCAGCCCCAGCATTTT	CAWSVRRGNQPQHF
NA	NA	TRBJ2-1	13	TRBV6-5	TGTGCCAGCAGTTACGGCGGATACAATGAGCAGTTCTTC	CASSYGGYNEQFF
NA	TRBD2	TRBJ2-1	15	TRBV27	TGTGCCAGCGGCCGTGGCGGGAGGTTCTACAATGAGCAGTTCTTC	CASGRGGRFYNEQFF
NA	TRBD2	TRBJ2-1	15	TRBV30	TGTGCCTGGGAAGCTAGCGGGAGTCAGTACAATGAGCAGTTCTTC	CAWEASGSQYNEQFF
NA	TRBD2	TRBJ2-1	16	TRBV6-4	TGTGCCAGCGGTAGAACCTTCAGCGGGAGCTACAATGAGCAGTTCTTC	CASGRTFSGSYNEQFF
NA	TRBD1	TRBJ2-2	14	TRBV30	TGTGCCTGGAAGGAGAGGGGGCAAGGCGGGGAGCTGTTTTTT	CAWKERGQGGELFF
NA	NA	TRBJ2-3	15	TRBV28	TGTGCCAGCTCCGGCGGGGGCCAAGGGACAGATACGCAGTATTTT	CASSGGGQGTDTQYF